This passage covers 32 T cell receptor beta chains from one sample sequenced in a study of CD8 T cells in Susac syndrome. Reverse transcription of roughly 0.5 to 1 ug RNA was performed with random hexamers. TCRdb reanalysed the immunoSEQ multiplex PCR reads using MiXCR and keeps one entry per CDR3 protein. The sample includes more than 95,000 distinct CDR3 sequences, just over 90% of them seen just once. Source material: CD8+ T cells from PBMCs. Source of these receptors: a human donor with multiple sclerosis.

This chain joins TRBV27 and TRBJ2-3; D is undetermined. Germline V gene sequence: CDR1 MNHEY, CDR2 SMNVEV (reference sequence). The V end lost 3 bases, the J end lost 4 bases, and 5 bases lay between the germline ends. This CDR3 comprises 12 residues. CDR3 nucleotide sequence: TGTGCCAGCAGTTTCTTTCCAGATACGCAGTATTTT. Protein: CASSFFPDTQYF.

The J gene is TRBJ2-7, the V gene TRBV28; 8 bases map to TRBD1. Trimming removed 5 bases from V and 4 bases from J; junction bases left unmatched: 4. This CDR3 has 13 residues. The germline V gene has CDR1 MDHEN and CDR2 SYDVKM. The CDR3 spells CASSRTGNYEQYF. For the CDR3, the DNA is TGTGCCAGCAGTCGGACAGGGAATTACGAGCAGTACTTC.

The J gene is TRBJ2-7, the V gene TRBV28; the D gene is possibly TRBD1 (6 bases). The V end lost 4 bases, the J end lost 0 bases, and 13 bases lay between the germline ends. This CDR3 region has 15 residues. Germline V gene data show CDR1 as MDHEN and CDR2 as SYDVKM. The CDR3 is CASSSTGRGSYEQYF. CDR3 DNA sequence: TGTGCCAGCAGTTCAACAGGGCGAGGCTCCTACGAGCAGTACTTC. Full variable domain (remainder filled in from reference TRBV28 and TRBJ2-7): DVKVTQSSRYLVKRTGEKVFLECVQDMDHENMFWYRQDPGLGLRLIYFSYDVKMKEKGDIPEGYSVSREKKERFSLILESASTNQTSMYLCASSSTGRGSYEQYFGPGTRLTVT.

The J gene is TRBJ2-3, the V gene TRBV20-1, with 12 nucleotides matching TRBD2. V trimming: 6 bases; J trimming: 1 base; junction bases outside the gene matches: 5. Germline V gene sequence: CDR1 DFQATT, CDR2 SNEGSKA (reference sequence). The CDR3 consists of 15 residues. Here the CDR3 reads CSAYTSGGRTDTQYF. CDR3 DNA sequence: TGCAGTGCATATACTAGCGGGGGGCGCACAGATACGCAGTATTTT.

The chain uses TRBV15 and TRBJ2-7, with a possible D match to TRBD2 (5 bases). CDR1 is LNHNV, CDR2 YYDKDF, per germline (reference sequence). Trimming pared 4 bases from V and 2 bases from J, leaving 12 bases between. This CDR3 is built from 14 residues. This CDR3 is CATSNEGVAYEQYV. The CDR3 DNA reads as TGTGCCACCAGCAATGAGGGAGTTGCCTACGAGCAGTACGTC.

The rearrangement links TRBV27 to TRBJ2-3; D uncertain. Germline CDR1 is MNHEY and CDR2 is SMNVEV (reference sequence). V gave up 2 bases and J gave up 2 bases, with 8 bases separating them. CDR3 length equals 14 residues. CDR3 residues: CASSLGRSTDTQYF. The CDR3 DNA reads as TGTGCCAGCAGTTTAGGCAGGTCCACAGATACGCAGTATTTT.

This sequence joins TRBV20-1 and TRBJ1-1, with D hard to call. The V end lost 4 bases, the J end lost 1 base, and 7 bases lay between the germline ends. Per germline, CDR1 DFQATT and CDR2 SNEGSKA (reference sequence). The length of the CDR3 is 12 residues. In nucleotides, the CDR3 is TGCAGTGCTATCCCGTCGAACACTGAAGCTTTCTTT. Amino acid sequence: CSAIPSNTEAFF.

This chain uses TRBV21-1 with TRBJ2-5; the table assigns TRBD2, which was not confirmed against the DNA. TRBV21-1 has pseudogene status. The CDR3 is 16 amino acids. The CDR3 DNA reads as TGTGCCAGCAGCAAAGCTCTGGGCCCAAGCCAAGAGACCCAGTACTTC. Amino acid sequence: CASSKALGPSQETQYF.

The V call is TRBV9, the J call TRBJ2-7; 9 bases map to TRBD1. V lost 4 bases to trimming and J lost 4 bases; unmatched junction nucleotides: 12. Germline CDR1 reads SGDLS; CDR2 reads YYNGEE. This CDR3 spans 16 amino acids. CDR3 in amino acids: CASSPSGQGSIYEQYF. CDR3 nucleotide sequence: TGTGCCAGCAGCCCATCAGGACAGGGGTCGATTTACGAGCAGTACTTC.

CDR3 bases: TGCAGCGTTGAAGATTACGGGCCGACAGGTGACTACTCTGGAAACACCATATATTTT. Translating gives CSVEDYGPTGDYSGNTIYF. V gene TRBV29-1 combines with J gene TRBJ1-3, with a weak D call TRBD1 (6 bases). V was trimmed by 0 bases and J by 0 bases, leaving 21 bases between them. CDR1 is SQVTM, CDR2 ANQGSEA, per germline. The CDR3 is made up of 19 amino acids.

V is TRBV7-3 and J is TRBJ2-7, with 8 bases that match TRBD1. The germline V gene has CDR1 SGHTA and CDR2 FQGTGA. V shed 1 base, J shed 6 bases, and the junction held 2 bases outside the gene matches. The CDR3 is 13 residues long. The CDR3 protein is CASSLRTGSEQYF. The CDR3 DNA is TGTGCCAGCAGCTTAAGGACAGGGTCCGAGCAGTACTTC.

CDR3 sequence reads: CSASFPMNTGELFF. In DNA form, the CDR3 reads TGCAGTGCTAGTTTCCCGATGAACACCGGGGAGCTGTTTTTT. The rearrangement joins TRBV20-1 to TRBJ2-2, with D uncertain. The CDR3 is 14 residues long. V lost 3 bases and J 1 base, leaving 9 bases between the germline ends. Germline V gives CDR1 DFQATT, CDR2 SNEGSKA (reference sequence).

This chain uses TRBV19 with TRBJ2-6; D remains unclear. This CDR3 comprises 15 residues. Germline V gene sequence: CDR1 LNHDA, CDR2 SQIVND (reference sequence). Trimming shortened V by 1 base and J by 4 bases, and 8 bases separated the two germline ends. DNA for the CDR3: TGTGCCAGTAGTATAGGACAAGCCGGGGCCAACGTCCTGACTTTC. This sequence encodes CASSIGQAGANVLTF.

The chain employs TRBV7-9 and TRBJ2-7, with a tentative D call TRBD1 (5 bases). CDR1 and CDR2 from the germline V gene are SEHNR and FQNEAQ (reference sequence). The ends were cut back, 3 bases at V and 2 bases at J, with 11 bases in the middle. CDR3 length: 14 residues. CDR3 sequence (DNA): TGTGCCAGCAGCTTCCCGGACAACCCCTACGAGCAGTACGTC. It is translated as CASSFPDNPYEQYV.

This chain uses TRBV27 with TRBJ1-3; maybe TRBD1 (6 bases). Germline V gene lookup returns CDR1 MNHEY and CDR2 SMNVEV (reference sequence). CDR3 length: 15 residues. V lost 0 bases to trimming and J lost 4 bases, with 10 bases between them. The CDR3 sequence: CASSLSRGSGNTIYF. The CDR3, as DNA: TGTGCCAGCAGTTTATCGAGGGGGTCGGGAAACACCATATATTTT.

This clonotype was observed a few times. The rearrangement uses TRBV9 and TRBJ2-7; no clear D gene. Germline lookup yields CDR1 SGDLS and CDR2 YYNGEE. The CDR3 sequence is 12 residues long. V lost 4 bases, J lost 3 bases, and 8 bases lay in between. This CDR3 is CASSQTGYEQYF. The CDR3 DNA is TGTGCCAGCAGCCAGACGGGCTACGAGCAGTACTTC.

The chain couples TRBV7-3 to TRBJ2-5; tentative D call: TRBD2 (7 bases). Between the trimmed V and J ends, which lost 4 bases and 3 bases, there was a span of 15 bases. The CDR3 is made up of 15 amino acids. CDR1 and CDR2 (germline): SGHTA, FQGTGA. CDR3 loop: CASSWRGGPEETQYF. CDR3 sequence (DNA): TGTGCCAGCAGCTGGAGGGGGGGGCCGGAAGAGACCCAGTACTTC.

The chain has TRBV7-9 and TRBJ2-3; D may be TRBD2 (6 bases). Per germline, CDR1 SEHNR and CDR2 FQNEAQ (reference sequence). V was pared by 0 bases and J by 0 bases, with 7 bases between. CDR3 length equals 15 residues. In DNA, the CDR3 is TGTGCCAGCAGCTTAGCTCGGGGGAGCACAGATACGCAGTATTTT. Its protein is CASSLARGSTDTQYF.

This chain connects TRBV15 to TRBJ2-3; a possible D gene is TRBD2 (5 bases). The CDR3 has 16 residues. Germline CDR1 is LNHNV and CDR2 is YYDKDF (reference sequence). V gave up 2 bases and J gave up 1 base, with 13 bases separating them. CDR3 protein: CATSRPVTRGTDTQYF. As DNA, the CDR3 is TGTGCCACCAGCAGACCCGTCACTAGAGGCACAGATACGCAGTATTTT.

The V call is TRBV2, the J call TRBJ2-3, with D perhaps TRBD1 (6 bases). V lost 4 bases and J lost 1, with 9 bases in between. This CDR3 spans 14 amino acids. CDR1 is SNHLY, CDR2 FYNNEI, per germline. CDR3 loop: CASSGGRGTDTQYF. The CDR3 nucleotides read TGTGCCAGCAGTGGGGGGCGTGGCACAGATACGCAGTATTTT.

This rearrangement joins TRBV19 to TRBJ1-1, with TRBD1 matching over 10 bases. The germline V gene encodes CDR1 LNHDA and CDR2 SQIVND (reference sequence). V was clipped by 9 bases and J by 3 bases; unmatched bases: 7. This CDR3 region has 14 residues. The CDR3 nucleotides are TGTGCCAGCAAAACAGGGACAGGGGACACTGAAGCTTTCTTT. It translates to CASKTGTGDTEAFF.

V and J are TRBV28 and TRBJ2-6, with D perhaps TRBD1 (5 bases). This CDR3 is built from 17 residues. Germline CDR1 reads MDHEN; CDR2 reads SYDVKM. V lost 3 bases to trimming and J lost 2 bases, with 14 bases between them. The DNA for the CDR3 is TGTGCCAGCAGTTTTTCCCCGGCAGGGACTGGGGCCAACGTCCTGACTTTC. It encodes CASSFSPAGTGANVLTF.

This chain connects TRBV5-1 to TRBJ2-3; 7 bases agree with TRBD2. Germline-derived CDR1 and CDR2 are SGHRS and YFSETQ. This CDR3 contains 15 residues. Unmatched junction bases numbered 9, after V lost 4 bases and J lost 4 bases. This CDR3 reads CASSPRTRWADTQYF. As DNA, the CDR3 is TGCGCCAGCAGCCCAAGGACTAGATGGGCAGATACGCAGTATTTT.

CDR3 nucleotide sequence: TGTGCCAGCAGTTGGACCGGGGAGCTGTTTTTT. This gives the protein CASSWTGELFF. The chain links TRBV28 to TRBJ2-2; D gene uncertain. Trimming stripped 4 bases from V and 5 bases from J, with 2 bases between. Germline lookup yields CDR1 MDHEN and CDR2 SYDVKM. This CDR3 contains 11 residues.

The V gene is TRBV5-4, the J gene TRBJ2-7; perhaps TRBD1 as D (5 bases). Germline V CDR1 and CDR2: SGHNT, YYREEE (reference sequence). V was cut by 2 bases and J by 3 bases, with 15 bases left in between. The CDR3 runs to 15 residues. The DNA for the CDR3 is TGTGCCAGCAGCTTCGCAGGGCCTGATTACTACGAGCAGTACTTC. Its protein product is CASSFAGPDYYEQYF.

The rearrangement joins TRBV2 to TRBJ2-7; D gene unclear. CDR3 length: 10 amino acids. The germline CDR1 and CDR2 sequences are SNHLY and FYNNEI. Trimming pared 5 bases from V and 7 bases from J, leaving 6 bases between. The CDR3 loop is CASSHGEQYV. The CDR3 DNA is TGTGCCAGCAGTCACGGTGAGCAGTACGTC.

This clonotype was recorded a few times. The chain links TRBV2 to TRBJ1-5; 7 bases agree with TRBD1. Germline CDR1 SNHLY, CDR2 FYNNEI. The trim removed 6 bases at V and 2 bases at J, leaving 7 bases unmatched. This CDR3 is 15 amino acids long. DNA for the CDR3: TGTGCCAGCAGCGCTACAGGGGAAGGCAATCAGCCCCAGCATTTT. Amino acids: CASSATGEGNQPQHF.

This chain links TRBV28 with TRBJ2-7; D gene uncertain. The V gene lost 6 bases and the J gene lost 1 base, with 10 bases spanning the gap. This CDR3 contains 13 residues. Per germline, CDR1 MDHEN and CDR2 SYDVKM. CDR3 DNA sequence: TGTGCCAGCAGGAGGACGGGTTCCTACGAGCAGTACTTC. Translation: CASRRTGSYEQYF.

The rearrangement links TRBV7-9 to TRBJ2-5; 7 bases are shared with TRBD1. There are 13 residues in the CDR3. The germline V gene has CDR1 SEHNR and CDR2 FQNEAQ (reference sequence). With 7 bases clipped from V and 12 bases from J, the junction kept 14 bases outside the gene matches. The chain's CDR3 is CASTMGVGQVKYF. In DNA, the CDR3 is TGTGCCAGCACCATGGGGGTAGGACAGGTGAAGTACTTC.

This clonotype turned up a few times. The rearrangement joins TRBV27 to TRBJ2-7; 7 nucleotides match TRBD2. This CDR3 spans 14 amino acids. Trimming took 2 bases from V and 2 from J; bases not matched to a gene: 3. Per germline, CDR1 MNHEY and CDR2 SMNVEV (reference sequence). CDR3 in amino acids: CASSLQAGAYEQYF. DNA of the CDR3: TGTGCCAGCAGTTTACAGGCGGGGGCCTACGAGCAGTACTTC.

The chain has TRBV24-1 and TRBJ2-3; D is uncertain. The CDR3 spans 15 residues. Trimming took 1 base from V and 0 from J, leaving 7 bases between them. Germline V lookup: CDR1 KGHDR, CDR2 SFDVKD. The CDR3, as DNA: TGTGCCACCAGTGATTTACCCGCTAGCACAGATACGCAGTATTTT. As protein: CATSDLPASTDTQYF.

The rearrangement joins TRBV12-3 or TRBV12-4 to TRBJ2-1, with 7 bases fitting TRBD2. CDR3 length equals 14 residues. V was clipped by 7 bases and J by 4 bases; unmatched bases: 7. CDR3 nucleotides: TGTGCCAGCACGATCCTAGCGGTTTACAATGAGCAGTTCTTC. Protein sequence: CASTILAVYNEQFF.